Listed below are T cell receptor beta chains from one sample, sequenced in a study of identifying expanded T cells in peripheral blood. Some clones are missing from TCRdb's copy, which holds only in-frame ones; the method was immunoSEQ multiplex PCR. The sample comprises roughly 63,000 clones, roughly four fifths of which are singletons, and about 20% rests with the top ten. The sequencing input was blood. These receptors all stem from a person between 18 and 70 years old in good health. CDR3s include the opening cysteine and the closing phenylalanine or tryptophan. D genes are given only for firm matches. The size of a clone is reported for some rows only, either as once, few or many, or as a class for expanded clones.

CDR3,DNA,J,D,size,V
CASSLDGNQPQHF,TGTGCCAGCAGCTTAGACGGCAATCAGCCCCAGCATTTT,TRBJ1-5,-,-,TRBV7-9
CASTTGVGIYNEQFF,TGTGCCAGCACAACAGGGGTTGGGATATACAATGAGCAGTTCTTC,TRBJ2-1,TRBD1,-,TRBV27
CASSFGQGEQYF,TGCGCCAGCAGCTTTGGACAGGGGGAGCAGTACTTC,TRBJ2-7,TRBD1,-,TRBV5-1
CASSSERNTIYF,TGTGCCAGCAGCTCGGAACGAAACACCATATATTTT,TRBJ1-3,-,-,TRBV7-2
CASSFTGIYGYTF,TGTGCCAGCAGCTTCACAGGAATTTATGGCTACACCTTC,TRBJ1-2,-,-,TRBV7-9
CASSYGLRNEQYF,TGTGCCAGCAGTTACGGGCTCCGGAACGAGCAGTACTTC,TRBJ2-7,-,once,TRBV6-5
CATLRQANMNTEAFF,TGCGCCACCCTTAGGCAGGCCAACATGAACACTGAAGCTTTCTTT,TRBJ1-1,-,-,TRBV10-1
CASRSGTGGYEQYF,TGTGCCAGTAGGTCCGGGACAGGGGGCTACGAGCAGTACTTC,TRBJ2-7,TRBD1,-,TRBV19
CASSLIAGEASGELFF,TGTGCCAGCAGCTTAATAGCAGGGGAGGCATCCGGGGAGCTGTTTTTT,TRBJ2-2,-,-,TRBV5-5
CASGGAGEAKNIQYF,TGTGCCAGCGGGGGAGCGGGAGAGGCCAAAAACATTCAGTACTTC,TRBJ2-4,TRBD2,-,TRBV2
CASSQDRAWSSGSYTQETQYF,TGTGCCAGCAGCCAAGATCGGGCTTGGTCTAGCGGGAGTTACACCCAAGAGACCCAGTACTTC,TRBJ2-5,TRBD2,-,TRBV14
CASTDRLNQPQHF,TGTGCCAGTACCGACAGACTGAATCAGCCCCAGCATTTT,TRBJ1-5,-,-,TRBV19
CASSSGTYQETQYF,TGTGCCAGCAGTAGCGGAACGTACCAAGAGACCCAGTACTTC,TRBJ2-5,-,medium-sized,TRBV6-5
CASSDPGPGTGNQPQHF,TGTGCCAGCAGTGACCCGGGCCCCGGGACAGGGAATCAGCCCCAGCATTTT,TRBJ1-5,TRBD1,-,TRBV6-1
CASKAGGISYEQYF,TGTGCCAGCAAGGCAGGGGGCATCTCCTACGAGCAGTACTTC,TRBJ2-7,TRBD1,-,TRBV27
CASSFRPDSNYGYTF,TGTGCCAGCAGTTTCAGACCGGACAGCAACTATGGCTACACCTTC,TRBJ1-2,-,once,TRBV27
CASSPWSNEQFF,TGTGCCAGCAGCCCCTGGTCCAATGAGCAGTTCTTC,TRBJ2-1,-,once,TRBV4-2
CASSRTGPVETQYF,TGCGCCAGCAGCAGGACAGGGCCTGTCGAGACCCAGTACTTC,TRBJ2-5,TRBD1,-,TRBV5-1
CSAYTVGGRSDTQYF,TGCAGCGCCTATACGGTGGGGGGACGGTCAGATACGCAGTATTTT,TRBJ2-3,-,-,TRBV29-1